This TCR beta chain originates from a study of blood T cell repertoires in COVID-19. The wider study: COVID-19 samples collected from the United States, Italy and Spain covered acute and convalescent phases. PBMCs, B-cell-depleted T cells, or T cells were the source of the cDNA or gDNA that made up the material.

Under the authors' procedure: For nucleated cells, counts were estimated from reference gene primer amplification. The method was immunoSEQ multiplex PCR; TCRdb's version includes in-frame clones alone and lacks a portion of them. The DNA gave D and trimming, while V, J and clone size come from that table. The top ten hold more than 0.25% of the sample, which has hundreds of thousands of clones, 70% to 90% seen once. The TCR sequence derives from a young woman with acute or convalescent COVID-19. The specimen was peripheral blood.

The CDR3 sequence is CASSPIQMSSYNEQFF. DNA of the CDR3: TGTGCCAGCTCACCCATACAGATGAGCTCCTACAATGAGCAGTTCTTC. The gene calls are TRBV18 and TRBJ2-1; unclear D gene. CDR3 length: 16 amino acids. Germline V lookup: CDR1 KGHSH, CDR2 LQKENI. Trimming stripped 3 bases from V and 0 bases from J, with 12 bases between.